This T cell receptor (beta chain) was captured in a study of T cells in Graves' hyperthyroidism and ophthalmopathy (dated by TCRdb to the late 2010s). With respect to the entire study: Peripheral blood samples were taken at initial diagnosis, before any treatment was given. To identify distinguishing TCR V-J signatures, a discovery cohort of about 100 patients was used, comprising under 45 with Graves' ophthalmopathy and some 60 with stable Graves' hyperthyroidism. Prospective prediction of ophthalmopathy was tested in an independent validation cohort of under 20 hyperthyroidism patients and 17 patients who later progressed to ophthalmopathy. For training and testing, the 100 or so patients in the discovery cohort were randomly divided in a 7:3 ratio. In addition, the study compared T-cell repertoires in thyroid tissue and in blood from a handful of Graves' hyperthyroidism patients. Following sampling, methimazole starting at 30 mg daily was given to hyperthyroidism patients, and high-dose intravenous methylprednisolone was given to ophthalmopathy patients. The paper describes TCR Vbeta CDR3 sequencing of 120 to 150 peripheral blood samples, made up of 43 ophthalmopathy patients, around 78 hyperthyroidism patients and roughly 17 progressor patients.

The V and J ends are trimmed by 5 bases and 5 bases, leaving 15 bases between them. Counted from cysteine to phenylalanine, this CDR3 has 13 amino acids. Of all the DNA, just the CDR3 is kept, 39 bases in frame from base 1. CDR1 and CDR2 were assigned from the germline V gene (reference sequence) as DFQATT and SNEGSKA. In its sample, this clonotype was seen many times. Its antigen remains undetermined. No much larger clonotype is one base removed from it; base qualities were not supplied. Stable Graves' hyperthyroidism was defined as the absence of progression to ophthalmopathy over 18 months of follow-up. Hyperthyroidism patients were aged 18 to 65 years and newly diagnosed, with disease duration of less than 2 months. Patients with uncontrolled infections, other autoimmune diseases, pregnancy or lactation were excluded. Diagnoses were based on clinical symptoms, serum thyroxine and TRAb, thyroid ultrasound and orbital computed tomography. Ficoll-Paque density gradient centrifugation was used to isolate PBMCs from about 10 ml of fresh peripheral blood. Total RNA was extracted with Trizol reagent, and quality was checked on an Agilent 2100 Bioanalyzer.

TCR beta CDR3 regions were amplified from RNA transcripts. The TCR CDR3 was subjected to a first round of RT-PCR using the HTBI primer set and the Qiagen OneStep RT-PCR kit. A second multiplex PCR round built the libraries, followed by size selection and purification. Paired-end sequencing of the libraries was performed with 100 bp reads on an Illumina HiSeq2000. On the authors' methods: SOAPnuke was used to process the raw data, throwing out any read that contained adapters or uncalled bases, had a mean Phred below 15, or lacked an exact constant-primer or identifier match. High-quality paired reads were merged with COPE v1.2.5, and unique nucleotide sequences were defined as clonotypes. MiTCR v1.1 was used to align the clonotypes against IMGT TRBV, TRBD and TRBJ reference segments. Analysis was restricted to V-J combinations with a frequency above 0.0001, which covered over 98% of repertoires. The TCS score was defined as F50 (clonal expansion) divided by E x V (chaos), with BLOSUM62-based TCRdist calculated between CDR3 peptides within each V-J. Welch's t-statistics and random forest reduced some 510 V-J features to 13, which were used in a naive Bayes classifier (R e1071). Clones were called with MiXCR by TCRdb after fastp trimmed the public reads at Q25, and only in-frame beta chains were retained. Every entry covers one CDR3 protein and lists the most common genes and DNA from its rows. These V and J calls originate from TCRdb's pipeline instead of the authors' own analysis. The sample table holds 300,000 to 400,000 distinct CDR3 sequences, of which 20% to 25% were seen once. The leading ten clones occupy under 55% of the sample.

The research as a whole found: Ophthalmopathy was separated from stable hyperthyroidism by a 13 V-J signature model, with about 88% sensitivity and roughly 81% specificity obtained in cross-validation and 80%/75% obtained in testing. No statistical method was used to set the sample size in advance, and investigators knew the group allocation. Most expanded thyroid clonotypes (frequency above 0.001) were also detected in blood, suggesting blood repertoires may reflect thyroid immune responses. In validation, progression to ophthalmopathy was predicted by the model with 70.59% sensitivity and 72% to 80% specificity, a median of roughly 6 months before onset.

This receptor was obtained from a woman aged 45-60 years with Graves' hyperthyroidism. The rearranged segments are TRBV20-1 and TRBJ1-1; the D gene is not confidently resolved. What was sequenced was blood. In nucleotides, the sequence is TGCAGTGCTCCCCAGAGGCCGAAAACTGAAGCTTTCTTT. Its product reads: CSAPQRPKTEAFF.